This passage covers 20 T cell receptor beta chains from one sample sequenced in a study of T cell changes during pregnancy in multiple sclerosis. Here immunoSEQ multiplex PCR was the method, and the copy in TCRdb shows in-frame clones only, minus some. The sample lists under 55,000 clones; roughly 94% were seen once. The specimen was CD4+ T cells from peripheral blood mononuclear cells, collected in the third trimester of pregnancy. The receptors originated from a female donor with multiple sclerosis, enrolled in a pregnancy study.

CDR3 protein: CASNPGGTYNEQFF. Here the CDR3 DNA reads TGTGCCAGCAACCCCGGGGGGACTTACAATGAGCAGTTCTTC. This chain connects TRBV2 to TRBJ2-1; the match to TRBD2 covers 7 bases. CDR3 size: 14 residues. CDR1 is SNHLY, CDR2 FYNNEI, per germline. V shed 7 bases, J shed 4 bases, and the junction held 7 bases outside the gene matches.

V is TRBV6-4 and J is TRBJ2-1; a weak D match, TRBD1 (6 bases). V lost 5 bases to trimming and J lost 2 bases, with 7 bases between them. Per the germline V gene, CDR1 is MRHNA and CDR2 is SNTAGT. The CDR3 runs 13 residues. DNA of the CDR3: TGTGCCAGCAGTCAGGGGCCCTACAATGAGCAGTTCTTC. It is translated as CASSQGPYNEQFF.

The chain employs TRBV6-5 and TRBJ1-5; D is unresolved. V was pared by 0 bases and J by 7 bases, with 10 bases between. CDR3 size: 14 residues. Germline V CDR1 and CDR2: MNHEY, SVGAGI. Here the CDR3 reads CASSYSGGSQPQHF. The CDR3 DNA reads TGTGCCAGCAGTTACTCTGGAGGGTCCCAGCCCCAGCATTTT.

The chain uses TRBV7-9 and TRBJ1-4; TRBD1 is a possible D gene (5 bases). CDR1 is SEHNR, CDR2 FQNEAQ, per germline (reference sequence). The CDR3 totals 15 residues. The V and J ends lost 6 bases and 0 bases respectively, with 11 bases between them. The CDR3 loop reads CASSQFRATNEKLFF. As DNA, the CDR3 is TGTGCCAGCAGTCAATTCAGGGCAACTAATGAAAAACTGTTTTTT.

The V gene is TRBV5-4, the J gene TRBJ2-1; tentatively, D is TRBD2 (6 bases). The CDR3 covers 12 residues. Per the germline V gene, CDR1 is SGHNT and CDR2 is YYREEE (reference sequence). V lost 0 bases, J lost 13 bases, and 11 bases lay in between. The CDR3 loop reads CASSLEGRGQFF. For the CDR3, the DNA is TGTGCCAGCAGCTTGGAAGGGCGGGGCCAGTTCTTC. The full variable domain, in which reference TRBV5-4 and TRBJ2-1 provide the parts outside the CDR3, is ETGVTQSPTHLIKTRGQQVTLRCSSQSGHNTVSWYQQALGQGPQFIFQYYREEENGRGNFPPRFSGLQFPNYSSELNVNALELDDSALYLCASSLEGRGQFFGPGTRLTVL.

The rearrangement joins TRBV19 to TRBJ1-2; TRBD1 aligns across 8 bases. The CDR3 length is 15 residues. CDR1 and CDR2 from the germline V gene are LNHDA and SQIVND (reference sequence). J lost 1 base, V lost 5 bases, and 6 bases had no gene match. The CDR3 loop reads CASSFTGGSNYGYTF. As DNA, the CDR3 is TGTGCCAGTAGTTTCACAGGGGGAAGTAACTATGGCTACACCTTC.

This clone has just a few counts. The chain employs TRBV2 and TRBJ1-6; 9 bases fit TRBD1. CDR1 is SNHLY, CDR2 FYNNEI, per germline. J was trimmed by 7 bases and V by 8 bases; bases with no gene match: 9. The CDR3 is made up of 15 amino acids. The DNA of the CDR3 is TGTGCCAGCGGCGTGGGACAGGGAATAAATTCACCCCTCCACTTT. This sequence encodes CASGVGQGINSPLHF. The full variable domain, its missing parts supplied by reference TRBV2 and TRBJ1-6, is EPEVTQTPSHQVTQMGQEVILRCVPISNHLYFYWYRQILGQKVEFLVSFYNNEISEKSEIFDDQFSVERPDGSNFTLKIRSTKLEDSAMYFCASGVGQGINSPLHFGNGTRLTVT.

The rearrangement uses TRBV5-4 and TRBJ2-3; the D is unclear. Trimming cost V 4 bases and J 0 bases, with 9 bases left between them. CDR3 length: 14 amino acids. Looked up from germline, CDR1 is SGHNT and CDR2 is YYREEE (reference sequence). CDR3 loop: CASSTSTSTDTQYF. In DNA form, the CDR3 reads TGTGCCAGCAGCACCTCCACTAGCACAGATACGCAGTATTTT. Drawing the rest from reference TRBV5-4 and TRBJ2-3, the complete variable domain is ETGVTQSPTHLIKTRGQQVTLRCSSQSGHNTVSWYQQALGQGPQFIFQYYREEENGRGNFPPRFSGLQFPNYSSELNVNALELDDSALYLCASSTSTSTDTQYFGPGTRLTVL.

The chain joins TRBV6-5 to TRBJ1-5; maybe TRBD1 (6 bases). Trimming removed 6 bases at V and 11 bases at J, with 23 bases between. Germline V gene sequence: CDR1 MNHEY, CDR2 SVGAGI. The CDR3 sequence is 15 residues long. The CDR3 DNA reads as TGTGCCAGCAGGAAAACAGGGTTGCCCCCCCAAACCCAGCATTTT. Translation gives CASRKTGLPPQTQHF.

The V gene is TRBV5-1, the J gene TRBJ2-1; 13 bases match TRBD2. The CDR3 has 15 residues. Germline V gene sequence: CDR1 SGHRS, CDR2 YFSETQ. Unmatched junction bases numbered 0, after V lost 0 bases and J lost 6 bases. The CDR3 DNA follows: TGCGCCAGCAGCTTGGGACTAGCGGGAGGCAATGAGCAGTTCTTC. Translated: CASSLGLAGGNEQFF.

The V gene is TRBV5-6, the J gene TRBJ1-2; D gene uncertain. CDR3 length: 16 residues. Trimming took off 0 bases at V and 1 base at J, with 13 bases between the two ends. Per the germline V gene, CDR1 is SGHDT and CDR2 is YYEEEE. CDR3 amino acids: CASSLERLNDNYGYTF. CDR3 coding DNA: TGTGCCAGCAGCTTGGAGAGGTTGAACGATAACTATGGCTACACCTTC.

The chain has TRBV19 and TRBJ1-1; 9 nucleotides agree with TRBD1. The CDR3 is made up of 14 amino acids. Trimming at V came to 10 bases and at J to 2 bases, leaving 8 bases not matched to a gene. Germline values: CDR1 LNHDA, CDR2 SQIVND (reference sequence). The CDR3 sequence: CATHRGLENTEAFF. Here the CDR3 DNA reads TGTGCCACTCACAGGGGGCTCGAAAACACTGAAGCTTTCTTT.

This sequence joins TRBV7-9 and TRBJ1-2; TRBD1 aligns across 7 bases. J was trimmed by 2 bases and V by 5 bases; bases with no gene match: 5. Germline values: CDR1 SEHNR, CDR2 FQNEAQ (reference sequence). The CDR3 runs to 14 residues. The CDR3 sequence is CASSPRQGNYGYTF. CDR3 in DNA: TGTGCCAGCAGCCCCCGACAGGGAAACTATGGCTACACCTTC.

The chain links TRBV9 to TRBJ1-5; D is undetermined. V was trimmed by 0 bases and J by 10 bases, leaving 11 bases between them. CDR3 size: 13 residues. Germline CDR1 reads SGDLS; CDR2 reads YYNGEE. DNA for the CDR3: TGTGCCAGCAGCGTAGGAGCGGGGAGCCCCCAGCATTTT. It encodes CASSVGAGSPQHF. Variable domain in full (rest from reference TRBV9 and TRBJ1-5): DSGVTQTPKHLITATGQRVTLRCSPRSGDLSVYWYQQSLDQGLQFLIQYYNGEERAKGNILERFSAQQFPDLHSELNLSSLELGDSALYFCASSVGAGSPQHFGDGTRLSIL.

V and J are TRBV27 and TRBJ1-6; the D gene is possibly TRBD1 (6 bases). This CDR3 is built from 19 residues. V was clipped by 2 bases and J by 0 bases, with 17 bases between them. Germline loops: CDR1 MNHEY, CDR2 SMNVEV (reference sequence). This CDR3 reads CASSLRGGLLSSYNSPLHF. CDR3 bases: TGTGCCAGCAGTTTAAGGGGGGGGCTTTTAAGCTCCTATAATTCACCCCTCCACTTT.

This clone has a single count. The genes are TRBV30 and TRBJ2-2, with TRBD2 matching over 8 bases. Germline assignment: CDR1 GTSNPN and CDR2 SVGIG (reference sequence). This CDR3 is 15 amino acids long. The trim removed 1 base at V and 5 bases at J, leaving 6 bases unmatched. The CDR3: CAWSGSSGITGELFF. The CDR3 DNA is TGTGCCTGGAGTGGGAGTAGCGGGATTACCGGGGAGCTGTTTTTT.

V and J are TRBV11-3 and TRBJ1-1; possibly TRBD1 for D (5 bases). Germline V gene data show CDR1 as SGHNT and CDR2 as YENEEA. V was clipped by 1 base and J by 4 bases, with 16 bases between them. The CDR3 is made up of 16 amino acids. The CDR3 is CASSLALSRVGTEAFF. The CDR3 nucleotides read TGTGCCAGCAGCTTAGCCCTTTCCAGGGTGGGCACTGAAGCTTTCTTT.

A single count supports this clone. The CDR3 loop is CASSPSREVGRGTDTQYF. In nucleotides, the CDR3 is TGTGCCAGCAGTCCCTCCCGAGAGGTCGGGCGGGGCACAGATACGCAGTATTTT. This chain joins TRBV27 and TRBJ2-3; the D gene is possibly TRBD2 (5 bases). This CDR3 has 18 amino acids. CDR1 is MNHEY, CDR2 SMNVEV, per germline (reference sequence). V lost 5 bases and J 1 base, leaving 22 bases between the germline ends.

The rearrangement uses TRBV28 and TRBJ2-7; D is perhaps TRBD2 (5 bases). Germline assignment: CDR1 MDHEN and CDR2 SYDVKM. The CDR3 length is 14 residues. V lost 8 bases to trimming and J lost 7 bases, with 21 bases between them. The CDR3 DNA reads as TGTGCCAGCGTGGCCCATGGTCCGCGGAGGGAGCAGTACTTC. Encoded protein: CASVAHGPRREQYF.

In this sample, this clone turned up a few times. This rearrangement joins TRBV6-5 to TRBJ1-1, with no clear D. Trimming took 3 bases from V and 5 from J, leaving 4 bases between them. CDR3 size: 11 residues. Per the germline V gene, CDR1 is MNHEY and CDR2 is SVGAGI. The CDR3: CASSYRTEAFF. The CDR3 region has the DNA TGTGCCAGCAGTTATCGGACTGAAGCTTTCTTT.